This T cell receptor (beta chain) emerged from a study of T cell repertoires in aging, cancer and after chemotherapy. Study-level background: Repeat sampling of healthy donors over several months to years showed clear clonal overlap.

Amplification of TCR beta used genomic DNA extracted from peripheral blood. A mixed TRB-A/B primer pool amplified rearranged TRB by multiplex touch-down PCR. TCRdb analysed the multiplex PCR reads with MiXCR anew, one entry per CDR3 protein. This table has some 10,000 distinct CDR3 sequences, about 34% appearing once. The germline V and J ends were trimmed by 1 base and 12 bases, with 7 bases remaining between them. The CDR3 runs 10 residues. Germline CDR1 reads MNHNS; CDR2 reads SASEGT. V and J are TRBV6-1 and TRBJ2-7; D possibly corresponds to TRBD2 (5 bases). The source material was blood. The TCR comes from a human donor in good health. CDR3 residues: CASSEGTPYF. CDR3 in DNA: TGTGCCAGCAGTGAAGGGACTCCGTACTTC.